Presented here are 6 T cell receptor beta chains from one specimen sequenced in a study of OX40 agonist ivuxolimab in advanced cancers. Generated by immunoSEQ multiplex PCR, the TCRdb table keeps only in-frame clones and is missing some. The sample holds tens of thousands of clones, 80% to 90% seen once. The sequences come from CD4+ or CD8+ T cells sorted from blood, collected in a trial of the OX40 agonist ivuxolimab. Receptor source: an adult with an advanced solid tumor such as melanoma, head and neck, liver or kidney cancer.

The V and J genes are TRBV10-3 and TRBJ2-1, with 9 bases matching TRBD2. V was pared by 0 bases and J by 5 bases, with 5 bases of the junction left unmatched. The CDR3 contains 16 residues. The germline V gene has CDR1 ENHRY and CDR2 SYGVKD. CDR3 in amino acids: CAISESLAGGNNEQFF. DNA of the CDR3: TGTGCCATCAGTGAGTCGCTGGCGGGAGGGAACAATGAGCAGTTCTTC.

The chain has TRBV4-1 and TRBJ2-7; D gene ambiguous. Deletions cut 3 bases from V and 0 bases from J, with 18 bases between. This CDR3 has 17 residues. Germline V gene data show CDR1 as MGHRA and CDR2 as YSYEKL. CDR3 residues: CASSQTPTSTSSYEQYF. In nucleotides, the CDR3 is TGCGCCAGCAGCCAGACCCCCACCTCCACCAGCTCCTACGAGCAGTACTTC.

The gene calls are TRBV18 and TRBJ2-7; no firm D call. Germline V gene sequence: CDR1 KGHSH, CDR2 LQKENI. CDR3 length: 14 residues. V gave up 6 bases and J gave up 3 bases, with 15 bases separating them. The CDR3 here is CASSPGRSVYEQYF. The DNA of the CDR3 is TGTGCCAGCTCCCCGGGTAGATCTGTCTACGAGCAGTACTTC.

The chain employs TRBV27 and TRBJ1-6, with no clear D. The CDR3 totals 12 residues. Trimming removed 6 bases at V and 7 bases at J, with 7 bases between. Germline-derived CDR1 and CDR2 are MNHEY and SMNVEV (reference sequence). DNA for the CDR3: TGTGCCAGCAGGGACCCCAATTCACCCCTCCACTTT. Its protein is CASRDPNSPLHF.

The chain couples TRBV18 to TRBJ2-7; D not resolved. CDR1 KGHSH and CDR2 LQKENI come from the germline V gene. Trimming left V 0 bases short and J 13 bases short, with 10 bases between. The CDR3 loop spans 11 amino acids. In nucleotides, the CDR3 is TGTGCCAGCTCACCACCGAGCATCAGTTACTTC. Its translation is CASSPPSISYF.

J is TRBJ2-5 and V is TRBV5-8; the match to TRBD1 covers 7 bases. V was clipped by 2 bases and J by 1 base; unmatched bases: 5. Germline V gene lookup returns CDR1 SGHTS and CDR2 YDEGEE. The CDR3 runs to 15 residues. Written as DNA, the CDR3 is TGTGCCAGCAGCTTAATGGGACAGATCCAAGAGACCCAGTACTTC. Its protein is CASSLMGQIQETQYF.